The 19 T cell receptor beta chains reported below all come from one sample, sequenced in a study of blood T cell repertoires in COVID-19 (dated by TCRdb to about 2020). Receptor amplification or capture employed the immunoSEQ multiplex PCR assay. TCRdb carries this immuneACCESS record with in-frame sequences only. Its versions omit some clonotypes, under half of them owing to an unresolved V gene in the studies checked, with the rest unexplained. The sample table holds under 200,000 clones, of which around nine tenths were seen once. Of the sample, nearly 0.55% falls within the top ten clones. The sample consisted of peripheral blood. Receptors originate from a man aged 45-65 years with acute or convalescent COVID-19.

A note on this clone: This sample also contains other DNA sequences that code for the same CDR3. This chain joins TRBV5-1 and TRBJ1-4, with TRBD1 matching 9 bases. Germline values: CDR1 SGHRS, CDR2 YFSETQ. The length of the CDR3 is 15 residues. Germline trimming cut 0 bases from V and 5 bases from J; bases unmatched to any gene: 2. The CDR3 protein is CASSLGGTGNEKLFF. DNA of the CDR3: TGCGCCAGCAGCTTGGGGGGGACAGGGAATGAAAAACTGTTTTTT.

The chain uses TRBV6-6 and TRBJ2-7, with 9 positions matching TRBD1. V trimming: 2 bases; J trimming: 3 bases; junction bases outside the gene matches: 8. This CDR3 has 16 residues. Germline V gene sequence: CDR1 MNHNY, CDR2 SVGAGI (reference sequence). CDR3 protein: CASSYRGDRVYYEQYF. CDR3 DNA sequence: TGTGCCAGCAGTTACCGGGGGGACAGGGTCTACTACGAGCAGTACTTC.

This clone is a singleton in its sample. The chain links TRBV2 to TRBJ2-3; D might be TRBD1 (6 bases). CDR3 length equals 12 residues. Trimming took 5 bases from V and 5 from J, leaving 8 bases between them. Germline V CDR1 and CDR2: SNHLY, FYNNEI. This chain's CDR3 is CASSLRGDTQYF. CDR3 bases: TGTGCCAGCAGTCTCAGGGGAGATACGCAGTATTTT.

The CDR3 sequence: CASSGTGSFYGYTF. The CDR3 DNA sequence: TGTGCCAGTAGTGGGACAGGGAGTTTCTATGGCTACACCTTC. The chain couples TRBV19 to TRBJ1-2; 9 nucleotides match TRBD1. Germline assignment: CDR1 LNHDA and CDR2 SQIVND (reference sequence). This CDR3 has 14 residues. V was clipped by 5 bases and J by 4 bases; unmatched bases: 5.

V and J are TRBV6-2 or TRBV6-3 and TRBJ2-2; 10 positions agree with TRBD1. CDR3 length equals 15 residues. Unmatched junction bases numbered 3, after V lost 6 bases and J lost 2 bases. Germline V CDR1 and CDR2: MNHEY, SVGEGT. Here the CDR3 reads CASSRDRGNTGELFF. Here the CDR3 DNA reads TGTGCCAGCAGCCGGGACAGGGGCAACACCGGGGAGCTGTTTTTT.

The J gene is TRBJ1-1, the V gene TRBV7-6; a weak D match, TRBD1 (5 bases). Trimming left V 1 base short and J 4 bases short, with 13 bases between. Germline CDR1 reads SGHVS; CDR2 reads FNYEAQ. CDR3 length equals 15 residues. The CDR3 here is CASSLGGGFGTEAFF. The CDR3 DNA reads as TGTGCCAGCAGCTTAGGGGGGGGTTTTGGCACTGAAGCTTTCTTT.

The chain carries TRBV24-1 and TRBJ2-1, with D possibly being TRBD2 (6 bases). Germline loops: CDR1 KGHDR, CDR2 SFDVKD. V was cut by 9 bases and J by 5 bases, with 16 bases left in between. The CDR3 covers 14 residues. The DNA of the CDR3 is TGTGCCACCCACGCTGGGCGGGATCACAATGAGCAGTTCTTC. Its protein is CATHAGRDHNEQFF.

The CDR3 DNA follows: TGTGCCAGCAGTCGGACAGGGATAAATTCACCCCTCCACTTT. It specifies CASSRTGINSPLHF. The genes are TRBV6-5 and TRBJ1-6, with 8 bases aligning to TRBD1. The CDR3 is made up of 14 amino acids. V trimming: 5 bases; J trimming: 7 bases; junction bases outside the gene matches: 4. Germline V gene data show CDR1 as MNHEY and CDR2 as SVGAGI.

This chain joins TRBV3-1 (or the pseudogene TRBV3-2) and TRBJ2-1; TRBD2 agrees at 7 bases. Germline assignment: CDR1 LGHDT and CDR2 YNNKEL (reference sequence). There are 15 residues in the CDR3. V lost 3 bases to trimming and J lost 5 bases; unmatched junction nucleotides: 7. The CDR3 nucleotides are TGTGCCAGCAGCCAGCCGGCTAGCGGAAACAATGAGCAGTTCTTC. As protein: CASSQPASGNNEQFF.

The chain is built from TRBV29-1 and TRBJ2-1; 7 bases are shared with TRBD1. V gave up 5 bases and J gave up 0 bases; unmatched junction bases: 10. The V gene's germline CDR1 is SQVTM and CDR2 ANQGSEA. The CDR3 loop spans 16 amino acids. The CDR3 region is CSVMNRGYSSYNEQFF. For the CDR3, the DNA is TGCAGCGTTATGAACAGGGGCTACAGCTCCTACAATGAGCAGTTCTTC.

Note on this clone: The same CDR3 arises from other DNA sequences in this sample as well. The chain employs TRBV18 and TRBJ1-1; D gene uncertain. CDR3 length: 14 amino acids. The germline V gene encodes CDR1 KGHSH and CDR2 LQKENI. The ends were cut back, 2 bases at V and 3 bases at J, with 10 bases in the middle. The CDR3 bases are TGTGCCAGCTCACCAAGAGGCGGGGACACTGAAGCTTTCTTT. Amino acids: CASSPRGGDTEAFF.

This chain joins TRBV7-8 and TRBJ2-5, with a possible D match to TRBD2 (6 bases). The CDR3 spans 13 residues. Germline values: CDR1 SGHVS, CDR2 FQNEAQ. V was clipped by 7 bases and J by 5 bases, with 14 bases between them. CDR3 residues: CASNQGREETQYF. In DNA form, the CDR3 reads TGTGCCAGCAATCAGGGTCGGGAGGAGACCCAGTACTTC.

The chain employs TRBV4-2 and TRBJ2-1, with 9 bases that match TRBD1. Trimming took 4 bases from V and 1 from J; bases not matched to a gene: 5. Germline values: CDR1 LGHNA, CDR2 YNFKEQ. This CDR3 spans 16 amino acids. CDR3 in DNA: TGTGCCAGCAGCCGAATGGGACAGGGTTCCTACAATGAGCAGTTCTTC. It translates to CASSRMGQGSYNEQFF.

The chain is built from TRBV27 and TRBJ2-1, with D possibly matching TRBD2 (5 bases). The CDR3 totals 11 residues. V gave up 6 bases and J gave up 9 bases, with 9 bases separating them. Germline V gene sequence: CDR1 MNHEY, CDR2 SMNVEV (reference sequence). DNA for the CDR3: TGTGCCAGCAGCACGGGGTCTGAGCAGTTCTTC. It codes for CASSTGSEQFF.

The chain recombines TRBV7-2 with TRBJ2-3, with TRBD2 matching over 11 bases. The CDR3 has 16 residues. The germline gives CDR1 SGHTA, CDR2 FQGNSA. J was trimmed by 2 bases and V by 0 bases; bases with no gene match: 1. Written as DNA, the CDR3 is TGTGCCAGCAGCTTAGCTAGCGGGGGGGTCACAGATACGCAGTATTTT. Residues: CASSLASGGVTDTQYF.

The chain recombines TRBV28 with TRBJ2-6; D might be TRBD2 (5 bases). The germline CDR1 and CDR2 sequences are MDHEN and SYDVKM. V lost 1 base, J lost 4 bases, and 11 bases lay in between. The length of the CDR3 is 16 residues. The CDR3 nucleotides are TGTGCCAGCAGTTTATTTGAGGGTCTGGGGGCCAACGTCCTGACTTTC. Its protein is CASSLFEGLGANVLTF. Looking up the rest from reference TRBV28 and TRBJ2-6 gives the full variable domain: DVKVTQSSRYLVKRTGEKVFLECVQDMDHENMFWYRQDPGLGLRLIYFSYDVKMKEKGDIPEGYSVSREKKERFSLILESASTNQTSMYLCASSLFEGLGANVLTFGAGSRLTVL.

This clone was found once. This sequence joins TRBV5-1 and TRBJ2-3; 7 bases agree with TRBD2. Germline V CDR1 and CDR2: SGHRS, YFSETQ. With 6 bases clipped from V and 5 bases from J, the junction kept 12 bases outside the gene matches. The CDR3 runs 15 residues. The CDR3 is CASTPHGQRGDTQYF. The CDR3 nucleotides are TGCGCCAGCACCCCTCACGGTCAGCGGGGAGATACGCAGTATTTT. Using reference TRBV5-1 and TRBJ2-3 for the parts outside the CDR3, the full variable domain is KAGVTQTPRYLIKTRGQQVTLSCSPISGHRSVSWYQQTPGQGLQFLFEYFSETQRNKGNFPGRFSGRQFSNSRSEMNVSTLELGDSALYLCASTPHGQRGDTQYFGPGTRLTVL.

The chain has TRBV28 and TRBJ1-2; 9 positions agree with TRBD1. Germline V gene sequence: CDR1 MDHEN, CDR2 SYDVKM. The CDR3 consists of 15 residues. V dropped 6 bases and J dropped 4; count of bases not matched to a gene: 9. CDR3 nucleotides: TGTGCCAGCAGCTCGTCCGGGACAGGGATCTATGGCTACACCTTC. It translates to CASSSSGTGIYGYTF.

The chain recombines TRBV5-5 with TRBJ2-7, with D tentatively TRBD1 (5 bases). The germline gives CDR1 SGHKS, CDR2 YYEKEE (reference sequence). The CDR3 has 13 residues. V lost 2 bases, J lost 6 bases, and 12 bases lay in between. The CDR3 DNA reads as TGTGCCAGCAGCTTTGCACAGGATACCGAGCAGTACGTC. It codes for CASSFAQDTEQYV.